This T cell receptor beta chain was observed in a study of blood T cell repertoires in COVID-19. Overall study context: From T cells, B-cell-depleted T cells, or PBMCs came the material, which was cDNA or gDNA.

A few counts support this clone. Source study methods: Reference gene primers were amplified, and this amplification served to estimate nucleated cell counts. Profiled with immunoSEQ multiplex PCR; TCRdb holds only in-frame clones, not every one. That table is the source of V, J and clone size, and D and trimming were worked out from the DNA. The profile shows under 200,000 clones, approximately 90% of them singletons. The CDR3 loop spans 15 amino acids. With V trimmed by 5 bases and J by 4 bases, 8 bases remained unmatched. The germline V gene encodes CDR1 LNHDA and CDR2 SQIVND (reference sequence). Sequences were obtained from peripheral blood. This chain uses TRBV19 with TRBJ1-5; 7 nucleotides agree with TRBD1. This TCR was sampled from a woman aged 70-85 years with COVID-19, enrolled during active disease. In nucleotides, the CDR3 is TGTGCCAGTAGTTTAAGGGGGCTTTGGAATCAGCCCCAGCATTTT. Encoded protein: CASSLRGLWNQPQHF.